Shown below are 21 T cell receptor beta chains from a single sample sequenced in a study of cytomegalovirus exposure and HLA in healthy donors. PCR employed 60 Vbeta and 13 Jbeta primers. Repertoires were generated with immunoSEQ multiplex PCR, while TCRdb's copy carries only in-frame clones and drops some. This sample has some 150,000 clones, with about 74% found just once. The sample comprised PBMCs. The receptors come from a man aged 18 to 30 in good health and CMV-seropositive.

The chain joins TRBV28 to TRBJ1-4; 8 nucleotides match TRBD1. The V gene end was trimmed by 8 bases and the J gene end by 3 bases; junction bases not matched to a gene: 2. CDR1 is MDHEN and CDR2 is SYDVKM in the germline V gene. This CDR3 region has 13 residues. In DNA, the CDR3 is TGTGCCAGCTCAGGGGGCCCTAATGAAAAACTGTTTTTT. Its protein product is CASSGGPNEKLFF.

The genes are TRBV5-6 and TRBJ1-1, with D uncertain. Germline V lookup: CDR1 SGHDT, CDR2 YYEEEE. With 3 bases removed from V and 1 base from J, the gap between germline ends came to 7 bases. The CDR3 loop spans 13 amino acids. CDR3 bases: TGTGCCAGCAGCTACATCCAGAACACTGAAGCTTTCTTT. As protein: CASSYIQNTEAFF. Together with reference TRBV5-6 and TRBJ1-1, the CDR3 gives the full variable domain: DAGVTQSPTHLIKTRGQQVTLRCSPKSGHDTVSWYQQALGQGPQFIFQYYEEEERQRGNFPDRFSGHQFPNYSSELNVNALLLGDSALYLCASSYIQNTEAFFGQGTRLTVV.

The chain employs TRBV15 and TRBJ2-5; 8 nucleotides agree with TRBD1. Germline CDR1 LNHNV, CDR2 YYDKDF (reference sequence). There are 15 residues in the CDR3. The V gene end was trimmed by 5 bases and the J gene end by 2 bases; junction bases not matched to a gene: 7. The CDR3 bases are TGTGCCACCAGCCCACTGAGACAGGGGCAAGAGACCCAGTACTTC. Translated: CATSPLRQGQETQYF.

This clone was counted between two and nine times. V is TRBV6-5 and J is TRBJ1-2; 7 bases agree with TRBD1. Looked up from germline, CDR1 is MNHEY and CDR2 is SVGAGI. The CDR3 is made up of 15 amino acids. With V trimmed by 2 bases and J by 3 bases, 6 bases remained unmatched. Here the CDR3 DNA reads TGTGCCAGCAGTTACCCGACAGGGAACGACTATGGCTACACCTTC. Translating it yields CASSYPTGNDYGYTF.

V usage is TRBV11-2 and J usage is TRBJ2-5, with a weak D call TRBD2 (6 bases). The germline V and J ends were trimmed by 0 bases and 2 bases, with 13 bases remaining between them. The CDR3 has 16 amino acids. Germline V gene data show CDR1 as SGHAT and CDR2 as FQNNGV. The chain's CDR3 is CASSLDGGFYQETQYF. In DNA form, the CDR3 reads TGTGCCAGCAGCTTAGATGGAGGGTTTTATCAAGAGACCCAGTACTTC.

The J gene is TRBJ2-2, the V gene TRBV19; possible D gene TRBD1, 5 bases. The CDR3 sequence is 14 residues long. CDR1 and CDR2 from the germline V gene are LNHDA and SQIVND (reference sequence). Trimming left V 3 bases short and J 7 bases short, with 12 bases between. CDR3 in DNA: TGTGCCAGTAGTATCGTTAGGGGCGACGGGGAGCTGTTTTTT. It specifies CASSIVRGDGELFF.

V gene TRBV5-1 combines with J gene TRBJ2-7, with 8 positions matching TRBD2. J lost 3 bases, V lost 2 bases, and 10 bases had no gene match. Per germline, CDR1 SGHRS and CDR2 YFSETQ. The CDR3 runs to 16 residues. This CDR3 reads CASSLGPSGGVYEQYF. As DNA, the CDR3 is TGCGCCAGCAGCTTAGGGCCCAGCGGGGGAGTCTACGAGCAGTACTTC.

V usage is TRBV5-5 and J usage is TRBJ2-5, with D possibly matching TRBD2 (6 bases). This CDR3 contains 13 residues. Germline values: CDR1 SGHKS, CDR2 YYEKEE (reference sequence). Trimming removed 2 bases at V and 5 bases at J, with 10 bases between. The CDR3 coding sequence is TGTGCCAGCAGCTTCCGGGAGCGGGAGACCCAGTACTTC. It codes for CASSFRERETQYF.

This clone was detected only once. The chain links TRBV7-9 to TRBJ1-2; D is unresolved. This CDR3 is 14 amino acids long. Trimming removed 1 base from V and 8 bases from J, with 14 bases in between. Germline lookup yields CDR1 SEHNR and CDR2 FQNEAQ (reference sequence). The CDR3 loop reads CASSLGAGWRGYTF. The CDR3 DNA reads as TGTGCCAGCAGCTTAGGGGCGGGATGGAGGGGCTACACCTTC.

This clone was recorded a few times. J is TRBJ2-1 and V is TRBV14; a possible D gene is TRBD2 (5 bases). The length of the CDR3 is 16 residues. From germline, CDR1 is SGHDN and CDR2 FVKESK. The V end lost 0 bases, the J end lost 1 base, and 10 bases lay between the germline ends. In DNA, the CDR3 is TGTGCCAGCAGCCAAGATGCGCTAGCTTCCTACAATGAGCAGTTCTTC. Translated, it gives CASSQDALASYNEQFF.

This rearrangement joins TRBV9 to TRBJ1-3; unclear D gene. Germline assignment: CDR1 SGDLS and CDR2 YYNGEE. V lost 0 bases, J lost 0 bases, and 7 bases lay in between. The CDR3 has 15 residues. The CDR3 protein is CASSVAPSSGNTIYF. CDR3 DNA: TGTGCCAGCAGCGTAGCGCCTAGCTCTGGAAACACCATATATTTT. Full variable domain (missing parts from reference TRBV9 and TRBJ1-3): DSGVTQTPKHLITATGQRVTLRCSPRSGDLSVYWYQQSLDQGLQFLIQYYNGEERAKGNILERFSAQQFPDLHSELNLSSLELGDSALYFCASSVAPSSGNTIYFGEGSWLTVV.

CDR3 amino acids: CASSSIGGRGIRETQYF. The CDR3 DNA sequence: TGTGCCAGCAGCTCGATAGGTGGCAGGGGGATTCGGGAGACCCAGTACTTC. The chain carries TRBV13 and TRBJ2-5; the match to TRBD1 covers 7 bases. The trim removed 4 bases at V and 5 bases at J, leaving 16 bases unmatched. The length of the CDR3 is 17 residues. The germline V gene has CDR1 PRHDT and CDR2 FYEKMQ (reference sequence). Full variable domain (rest looked up from reference TRBV13 and TRBJ2-5): AAGVIQSPRHLIKEKRETATLKCYPIPRHDTVYWYQQGPGQDPQFLISFYEKMQSDKGSIPDRFSAQQFSDYHSELNMSSLELGDSALYFCASSSIGGRGIRETQYFGPGTRLLVL.

Only one count was recorded for this clone. The genes are TRBV21-1 and TRBJ2-5; the listed D gene, TRBD2, was not tested against the DNA. TRBV21-1 is a known pseudogene. CDR3 length: 17 amino acids. DNA of the CDR3: TGTGCCAGCAGCGCCCCGACTAGCGGGGGGCGCGGGGAGACCCAGTACTTC. Amino acid sequence: CASSAPTSGGRGETQYF.

This chain joins TRBV11-3 and TRBJ2-4; D possibly corresponds to TRBD2 (5 bases). Germline V gives CDR1 SGHNT, CDR2 YENEEA. There are 20 residues in the CDR3. The V end lost 10 bases, the J end lost 1 base, and 32 bases lay between the germline ends. In DNA, the CDR3 is TGTGCCAACCCAACTCCGGGTGTCAGGAGGATTCGTTGGGCCAAAAACATTCAGTACTTC. Its protein product is CANPTPGVRRIRWAKNIQYF. Full variable domain (remainder filled in from reference TRBV11-3 and TRBJ2-4): EAGVVQSPRYKIIEKKQPVAFWCNPISGHNTLYWYLQNLGQGPELLIRYENEEAVDDSQLPKDRFSAERLKGVDSTLKIQPAELGDSAVYLCANPTPGVRRIRWAKNIQYFGAGTRLSVL.

The chain is built from TRBV7-2 and TRBJ2-5; TRBD2 agrees at 7 bases. CDR1 and CDR2 (germline): SGHTA, FQGNSA. The CDR3 runs 19 residues. Unmatched junction bases numbered 20, after V lost 5 bases and J lost 2 bases. CDR3 protein: CASSALTIGLAEAQETQYF. CDR3 nucleotide sequence: TGTGCCAGCAGCGCACTGACTATCGGGCTAGCGGAAGCTCAAGAGACCCAGTACTTC. The full variable domain, in which reference TRBV7-2 and TRBJ2-5 provide the parts outside the CDR3, is GAGVSQSPSNKVTEKGKDVELRCDPISGHTALYWYRQSLGQGLEFLIYFQGNSAPDKSGLPSDRFSAERTGGSVSTLTIQRTQQEDSAVYLCASSALTIGLAEAQETQYFGPGTRLLVL.

This clone has a handful of counts. The chain employs TRBV5-1 and TRBJ2-5, with D possibly TRBD2 on 6 matching bases. V gave up 4 bases and J gave up 5 bases, with 12 bases separating them. The CDR3 is 13 residues long. CDR1 and CDR2 from the germline V gene are SGHRS and YFSETQ. DNA of the CDR3: TGCGCCAGCAGCACGACTAGGCGGGAGACCCAGTACTTC. The encoded protein is CASSTTRRETQYF.

The V and J genes are TRBV27 and TRBJ2-3; 7 positions match TRBD2. The CDR3 is 16 residues long. Looked up from germline, CDR1 is MNHEY and CDR2 is SMNVEV (reference sequence). Trimming removed 5 bases from V and 9 bases from J; junction bases left unmatched: 17. The CDR3 here is CASSSPPGRGVGTQYF. CDR3 nucleotide sequence: TGTGCCAGCAGTAGCCCGCCGGGACGGGGGGTTGGCACGCAGTATTTT.

The sample holds a few counts of this clone. V usage is TRBV5-5 and J usage is TRBJ1-1; D possibly corresponds to TRBD1 (6 bases). Per the germline V gene, CDR1 is SGHKS and CDR2 is YYEKEE (reference sequence). The CDR3 loop spans 16 amino acids. Trimming pared 2 bases from V and 0 bases from J, leaving 14 bases between. CDR3: CASSLGGRNLNTEAFF. The CDR3 DNA reads as TGTGCCAGCAGCTTAGGGGGTAGGAATCTGAACACTGAAGCTTTCTTT. Full variable domain (remainder filled in from reference TRBV5-5 and TRBJ1-1): DAGVTQSPTHLIKTRGQQVTLRCSPISGHKSVSWYQQVLGQGPQFIFQYYEKEERGRGNFPDRFSARQFPNYSSELNVNALLLGDSALYLCASSLGGRNLNTEAFFGQGTRLTVV.

The chain uses TRBV25-1 and TRBJ2-3; D may be TRBD2 (6 bases). This CDR3 contains 17 residues. Trimming cost V 3 bases and J 5 bases, with 21 bases left between them. Germline V gene data show CDR1 as MGHDK and CDR2 as SYGVNS. For the CDR3, the DNA is TGTGCCAGCAGTGAGTCGACACTGGGGGGAGTAGTAGATACGCAGTATTTT. Its translation is CASSESTLGGVVDTQYF.

The chain has TRBV2 and TRBJ2-7, with 8 nucleotides matching TRBD1. The CDR3 extends over 14 amino acids. Germline V lookup: CDR1 SNHLY, CDR2 FYNNEI. Trimming took 6 bases from V and 5 from J; bases not matched to a gene: 9. The CDR3 coding sequence is TGTGCCAGCAGGGAAAGGCAGGGGGCCCACGAGCAGTACTTC. Its translation: CASRERQGAHEQYF.

The chain employs TRBV6-1 and TRBJ1-4; TRBD1 matches at 7 bases. V shed 7 bases, J shed 7 bases, and the junction held 6 bases outside the gene matches. The CDR3 extends over 13 amino acids. Looked up from germline, CDR1 is MNHNS and CDR2 is SASEGT. The CDR3, as DNA: TGTGCCAGCAAGAAGGGGGCGATTGAAAAACTGTTTTTT. Its translation is CASKKGAIEKLFF.